The rows below give T cell receptor beta chains drawn from one sample of a study of cytomegalovirus exposure and HLA in healthy donors. Using immunoSEQ multiplex PCR, the repertoire was profiled, and TCRdb retains in-frame clones only, with some absent. The table includes around 220,000 clones, around 88% detected once. Sequencing was done on a sample of PBMCs. The source is a woman in her late teens or twenties in good health and CMV-seronegative. CDR3s include the opening cysteine and the closing phenylalanine or tryptophan. Clone size appears in some rows only: once, few, many, or a class for an expanded clone.

v_gene: TRBV28; len: 14; abundance: .; CDR3aa: CASSPPMRGYGYTF
v_gene: TRBV28; len: 14; abundance: .; CDR3aa: CASSSQGIGTEAFF
v_gene: TRBV28; len: 16; abundance: .; CDR3aa: CASSQLRTGVNYEQYF
v_gene: TRBV2; len: 14; abundance: .; CDR3aa: CASSDSTGLQPQHF
v_gene: TRBV5-1; len: 13; abundance: .; CDR3aa: CASSSDRVHGYTF
v_gene: TRBV4-1; len: 18; abundance: .; CDR3aa: CASSQERPTSGASYEQYF
v_gene: TRBV28; len: 11; abundance: once; CDR3aa: CASSYQDTQYF
v_gene: TRBV27; len: 15; abundance: .; CDR3aa: CASSLKGARTGELFF
v_gene: TRBV29-1; len: 14; abundance: .; CDR3aa: CSAVAGSSYNEQFF
v_gene: TRBV5-1; len: 14; abundance: .; CDR3aa: CASSLEGAGETQYF
v_gene: TRBV28; len: 17; abundance: .; CDR3aa: CASSLVSTPGQSPEAFF
v_gene: TRBV4-2; len: 15; abundance: .; CDR3aa: CASSQEAGGSYEQYF
v_gene: TRBV7-2; len: 14; abundance: .; CDR3aa: CASSLAGLQYEQYF
v_gene: TRBV19; len: 15; abundance: once; CDR3aa: CASSIVWTGEETQYF
v_gene: TRBV10-3; len: 13; abundance: .; CDR3aa: CAIRDRSTDTQYF
v_gene: TRBV28; len: 14; abundance: .; CDR3aa: CASSFQGIFYEQYF